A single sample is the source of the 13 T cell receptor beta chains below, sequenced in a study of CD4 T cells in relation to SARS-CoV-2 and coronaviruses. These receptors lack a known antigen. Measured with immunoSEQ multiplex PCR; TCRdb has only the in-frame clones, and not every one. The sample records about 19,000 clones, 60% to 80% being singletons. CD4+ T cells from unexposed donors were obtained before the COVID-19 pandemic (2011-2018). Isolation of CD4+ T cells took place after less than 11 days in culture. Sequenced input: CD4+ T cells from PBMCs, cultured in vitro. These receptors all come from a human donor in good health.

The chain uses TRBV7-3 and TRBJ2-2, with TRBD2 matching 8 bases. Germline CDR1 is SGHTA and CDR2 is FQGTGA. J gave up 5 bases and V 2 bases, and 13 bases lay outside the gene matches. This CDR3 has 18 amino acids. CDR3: CASSLGPSGSRGTGELFF. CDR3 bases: TGTGCCAGCAGCTTAGGGCCTAGCGGGTCCCGAGGGACCGGGGAGCTGTTTTTT.

The CDR3 reads CASSRTGNYEQYF. DNA for the CDR3: TGTGCCAGCAGTCGGACAGGGAACTACGAGCAGTACTTC. The chain links TRBV7-7 to TRBJ2-7; TRBD1 matches at 8 bases. CDR1 is SSHAT, CDR2 FNYEAQ, per germline (reference sequence). Trimming took 6 bases from V and 3 from J; bases not matched to a gene: 4. The CDR3 contains 13 residues.

CDR3 region: CASSLGLTFTDTQYF. For the CDR3, the DNA is TGCGCCAGCAGCTTGGGACTGACTTTCACAGATACGCAGTATTTT. The genes are TRBV5-1 and TRBJ2-3; D uncertain. Germline CDR1 and CDR2: SGHRS and YFSETQ. The CDR3 has 15 residues. With 0 bases removed from V and 2 bases from J, the gap between germline ends came to 10 bases.

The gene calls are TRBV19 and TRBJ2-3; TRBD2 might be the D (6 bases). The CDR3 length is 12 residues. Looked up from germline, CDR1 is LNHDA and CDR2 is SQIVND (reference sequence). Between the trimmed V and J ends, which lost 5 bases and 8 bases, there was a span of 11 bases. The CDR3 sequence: CASSGDSSTQYF. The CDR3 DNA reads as TGTGCCAGTAGTGGGGACTCTAGTACGCAGTATTTT.

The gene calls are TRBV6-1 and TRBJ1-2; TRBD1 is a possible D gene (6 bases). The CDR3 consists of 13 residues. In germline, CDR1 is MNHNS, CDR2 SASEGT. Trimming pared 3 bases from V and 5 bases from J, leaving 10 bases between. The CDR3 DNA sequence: TGTGCCAGCAGTGAGGAGGGGGGATATGGCTACACCTTC. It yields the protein CASSEEGGYGYTF.

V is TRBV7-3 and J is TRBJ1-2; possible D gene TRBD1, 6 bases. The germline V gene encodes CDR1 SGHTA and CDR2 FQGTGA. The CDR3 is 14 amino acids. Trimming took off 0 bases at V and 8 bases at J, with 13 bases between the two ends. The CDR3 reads CASSLTQGPEGYTF. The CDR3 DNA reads TGTGCCAGCAGCTTAACGCAGGGGCCGGAGGGCTACACCTTC.

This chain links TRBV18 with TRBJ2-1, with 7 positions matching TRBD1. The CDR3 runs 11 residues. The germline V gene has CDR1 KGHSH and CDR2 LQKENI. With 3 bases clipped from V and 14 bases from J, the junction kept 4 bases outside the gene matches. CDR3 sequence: CASSPGTDKFF. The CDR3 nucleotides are TGTGCCAGCTCACCCGGGACAGACAAGTTCTTC. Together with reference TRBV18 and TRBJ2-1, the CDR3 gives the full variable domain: NAGVMQNPRHLVRRRGQEARLRCSPMKGHSHVYWYRQLPEEGLKFMVYLQKENIIDESGMPKERFSAEFPKEGPSILRIQQVVRGDSAAYFCASSPGTDKFFGPGTRLTVL.

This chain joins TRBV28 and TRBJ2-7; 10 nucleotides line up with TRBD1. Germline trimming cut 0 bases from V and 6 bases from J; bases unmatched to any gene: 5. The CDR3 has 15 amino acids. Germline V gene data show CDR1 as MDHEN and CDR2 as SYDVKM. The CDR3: CASSLWGTGESEQYF. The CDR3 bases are TGTGCCAGCAGTTTATGGGGGACAGGGGAGTCCGAGCAGTACTTC.

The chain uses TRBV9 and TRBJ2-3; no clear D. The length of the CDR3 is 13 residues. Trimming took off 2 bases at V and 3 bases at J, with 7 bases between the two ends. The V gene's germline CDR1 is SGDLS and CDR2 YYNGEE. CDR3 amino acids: CASSVIQTDTQYF. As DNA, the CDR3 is TGTGCCAGCAGCGTGATACAGACAGATACGCAGTATTTT.

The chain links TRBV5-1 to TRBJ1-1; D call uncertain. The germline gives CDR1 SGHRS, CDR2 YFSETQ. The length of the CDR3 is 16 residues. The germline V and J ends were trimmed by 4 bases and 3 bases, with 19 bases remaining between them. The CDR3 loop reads CASSAGLQFADTEAFF. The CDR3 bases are TGCGCCAGCAGCGCCGGTCTACAGTTCGCTGACACTGAAGCTTTCTTT.

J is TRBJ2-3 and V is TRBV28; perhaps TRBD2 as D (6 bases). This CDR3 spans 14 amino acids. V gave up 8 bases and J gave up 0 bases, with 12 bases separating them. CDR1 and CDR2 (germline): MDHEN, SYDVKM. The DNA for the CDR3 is TGTGCCAGCGTGGAGGGTGCTAGCACAGATACGCAGTATTTT. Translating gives CASVEGASTDTQYF. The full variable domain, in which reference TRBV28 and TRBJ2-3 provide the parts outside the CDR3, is DVKVTQSSRYLVKRTGEKVFLECVQDMDHENMFWYRQDPGLGLRLIYFSYDVKMKEKGDIPEGYSVSREKKERFSLILESASTNQTSMYLCASVEGASTDTQYFGPGTRLTVL.

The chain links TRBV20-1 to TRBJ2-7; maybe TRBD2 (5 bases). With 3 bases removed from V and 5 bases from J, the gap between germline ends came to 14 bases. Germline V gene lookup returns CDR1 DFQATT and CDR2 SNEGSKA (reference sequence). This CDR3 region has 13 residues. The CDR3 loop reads CSASLTRTNEQYF. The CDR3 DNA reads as TGCAGTGCTAGTCTCACTAGGACGAACGAGCAGTACTTC.

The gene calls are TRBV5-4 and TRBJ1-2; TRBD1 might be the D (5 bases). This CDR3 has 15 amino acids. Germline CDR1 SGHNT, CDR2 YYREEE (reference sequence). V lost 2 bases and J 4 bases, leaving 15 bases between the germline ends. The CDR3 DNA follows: TGTGCCAGCAGCTTCTTCGGGGGGAGGATCTATGGCTACACCTTC. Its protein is CASSFFGGRIYGYTF.